This TCR beta chain was identified during a study of monozygotic twins with inflammatory bowel disease. Study-level points and caveats: The co-twins with IBD showed lower TCRbeta diversity (inverse Simpson) than their healthy siblings. Variability may have been added to patient repertoires by differing immunosuppressive treatments.

Nested PCRs (16 and 9 cycles, two total) were applied to TCRalpha and TCRbeta cDNA. TCRdb reanalyzed the 5' RACE reads and collapses them to one entry per CDR3 protein, without DNA. There are more than 85,000 distinct CDR3 sequences in the sample, with around 12% held by the top ten. On this clonotype itself: What it recognizes is unknown.

Germline CDR1 is MNHEY and CDR2 is SMNVEV (reference sequence). This CDR3 has 15 amino acids. Without any T cell sorting, total RNA was isolated from whole blood. The TCR sequence derives from a human donor with ulcerative colitis or Crohn's disease, or a healthy co-twin of an affected twin (not recorded which). The gene calls are TRBV27 and TRBJ1-3. Input material: blood. The CDR3 sequence is CASRPDGSSGNTIYF.